This T cell receptor (beta chain) was captured in a study of blood T cells in healthy people across ages. Whole-study results and caveats: Since the PBMCs were unsorted, naive and antigen-experienced cells could not be conclusively compared. Investigators treated diversity estimates from one million T cells as underestimates.

A remark on this clonotype: What it recognizes is unknown.

Investigators took around 11 milliliters of peripheral blood from every donor. For the second PCR, which ran for roughly 6 to 12 cycles, a sample-barcoded 5' primer and a J-beta primer mix were used. TCRdb reprocessed the 5' RACE reads with MiXCR, giving one entry per CDR3 protein. The repertoire includes more than 900,000 distinct CDR3 sequences, around 29% of them detected once, and 10% to 13% sits in the top ten. The CDR3 covers 18 residues. V was clipped by 2 bases and J by 1 base; unmatched bases: 12. Germline V gene lookup returns CDR1 SGHRS and CDR2 YFSETQ. The data also belong to a second study, concerning T cells of mothers and their children.

Sequenced sample: blood. The source is a woman aged 35 to 49 in good health. The chain recombines TRBV5-1 with TRBJ1-1; 9 bases are a match to TRBD1. The CDR3 DNA reads TGCGCCAGCAGCTTCAGACAGGGGGTCGACATATGGAACACTGAAGCTTTCTTT. This codes for CASSFRQGVDIWNTEAFF.